This TCR beta chain was captured in a study of T-cell reconstitution after alpha-beta-depleted transplantation in children. Between the trimmed V and J ends, which lost 9 bases and 3 bases, there was a span of 12 bases. Looked up from germline, CDR1 is SNHLY and CDR2 is FYNNEI. The CDR3 sequence is 13 residues long. The authors prepared the TCRbeta library with unique molecular identifiers. TCRdb re-analysed the PCR reads in MiXCR, keeping a single row per CDR3 protein. The sample lists almost 500,000 distinct CDR3 sequences, approximately 12% occurring once. This clonotype was observed a handful of times.

V usage is TRBV2 and J usage is TRBJ2-1; unclear D gene. The clonotype originates from a human donor who donated a stem cell graft to a child with combined immunodeficiency. This material consisted of PBMCs from the stem cell graft donor, taken from the stem cell graft. The CDR3 DNA follows: TGTGCCAGTGACCGGGTCGGCTACAATGAGCAGTTCTTC. Residues: CASDRVGYNEQFF.